Detailed here is one T cell receptor (beta chain). Treatment meaning: oral pan-JAK inhibitor, 5-10 mg twice daily. Using a FACSAria, the CD4+ and CD8+ T cells were sorted from the PBMCs. cDNA prepared by RNA extraction and subsequent reverse transcription served as the template for sequencing. Generated by immunoSEQ multiplex PCR, the TCRdb table keeps only in-frame clones and is missing some. Here the sample spans 100,000 to 130,000 clones, 84% being singletons. CDR1 and CDR2 from the germline V gene are MNHEY and SVGAGI. The CDR3 has 14 amino acids. V shed 7 bases, J shed 0 bases, and the junction held 5 bases outside the gene matches. This sample is part of a study of CD8+ T cells in alopecia areata.

The V and J genes are TRBV6-5 and TRBJ1-1, with TRBD1 matching over 7 bases. Sequenced material: CD8+ T cells sorted from blood, taken at week 24, from a patient treated with tofacitinib. The source of this sequence is a human donor with alopecia areata. CDR3 bases: TGTGCCAGCACGAGAGACAGGGTGAACACTGAAGCTTTCTTT. This encodes CASTRDRVNTEAFF.